The sequence of this T cell receptor beta chain was determined in a study of blood T cell repertoires in COVID-19 (dated by TCRdb to 2020 to 2022). Some background on the complete study: Samples from collaborators originated in the United States, Italy and Spain and spanned both the acute and convalescent phases of COVID-19. The samples were drawn from two sources: the first 160 participants of the ongoing ImmuneRACE study, and 950 to 1,500 subjects contributed by 6 global collaborators. Subjects who had been exposed to COVID-19, were actively infected with it, or had recovered from it provided the deeply sampled blood TCRbeta repertoires that made up the dataset. Nearly every sample came with metadata listing a de-identified subject ID, COVID-19 status, age in years and sex. Where available, HLA class I and class II types were taken from metadata supplied by the sample provider and were not determined by assay-based typing. The material from the prospective study consisted of cDNA or gDNA derived from T cells, B-cell-depleted T cells, or PBMCs. The repertoires were released in a freely available public database intended as a resource for research on the immune response to SARS-CoV-2.

The count of this clone is one. What this receptor recognizes is not known. No base qualities exist here, and no much larger clone lies one base off it. Per the germline V gene (reference sequence), LNHDA is the CDR1 and SQIVND is the CDR2. The germline V end is reduced by 5 bases and the J end by 5 bases; junction bases left unmatched: 5. The CDR3 spans 15 residues, from the cysteine through the phenylalanine. This entry keeps only the CDR3 DNA: 45 bases, framed from base 1. TCRbeta CDR3 regions were amplified from genomic DNA by means of the immunoSEQ Assay, a bias-controlled multiplex PCR. The study's own analysis went as follows. The number of nucleated cells in each sample was estimated by amplification of reference gene primers within the assay. To quantify the absolute abundance of each unique TCRbeta CDR3 rearrangement, sequence reads were collapsed and filtered. For each sample, productive Simpson clonality was calculated as the square root of Simpson's diversity index across productive rearrangements. Drawn from immuneACCESS, this table holds only the in-frame rearrangements with V and J called that TCRdb kept. Clones are partly lost; checked studies trace under half to an unresolved V gene and leave the rest unexplained. The V and J calls and clone size come from that table; D and trimming were worked out from the DNA. The sample table shows fewer than 300,000 clones, and 85% to 90% are seen once. The ten most abundant clones make up 6.3% of the sample.

Results and caveats for the whole study, not just this receptor: Clinical and demographic metadata were provided uncurated, with the amount varying by source and participant.

One collaborating source in Seattle enrolled patients during active infection and followed them longitudinally through the course of disease. The collaborating institutions used their own protocols to collect whole blood in K2EDTA tubes. For TCRbeta analysis, collaborators shipped samples in one of three forms: frozen whole blood, isolated PBMCs, or DNA extracted from either of those sample types. Here the chain combines TRBV19 and TRBJ2-1; TRBD1 aligns with 11 central bases. Sequenced material: peripheral blood. This TCR came from a woman in her fifties or sixties with COVID-19, enrolled during active disease. This receptor has the CDR3 CASSPDRGLDNEQFF. The sequenced DNA is TGTGCCAGTAGTCCGGACAGGGGGCTGGACAATGAGCAGTTCTTC.